One sample yielded the 7 T cell receptor beta chains listed below, sequenced in a study of cytomegalovirus exposure and HLA in healthy donors. The PCR made use of 60 Vbeta and 13 Jbeta primers. Produced via immunoSEQ multiplex PCR; TCRdb's table is partial and in-frame only. The data show over 150,000 clones, around 81% seen once. What was sequenced was PBMCs. The source of these receptors is a woman between 45 and 65 years old in good health and CMV-seronegative.

This sequence joins TRBV4-3 and TRBJ2-2; no definite D call. The germline V and J ends were trimmed by 8 bases and 5 bases, with 9 bases remaining between them. The CDR3 has 12 amino acids. Germline CDR1 LGHNA, CDR2 YSLEER. The CDR3 loop is CASRSFTGELFF. The DNA of the CDR3 is TGCGCCAGCCGCAGTTTTACCGGGGAGCTGTTTTTT.

The chain is built from TRBV29-1 and TRBJ1-1; 8 bases align to TRBD1. Germline-derived CDR1 and CDR2 are SQVTM and ANQGSEA. There are 14 residues in the CDR3. J gave up 3 bases and V 4 bases, and 7 bases lay outside the gene matches. The DNA for the CDR3 is TGCAGCGTTGTTGAGCAGGGGGCAGACACTGAAGCTTTCTTT. The encoded protein is CSVVEQGADTEAFF.

This clone was seen just once. This chain uses TRBV7-8 with TRBJ2-1, with D possibly matching TRBD1 (6 bases). The CDR3 length is 14 residues. CDR1 and CDR2 from the germline V gene are SGHVS and FQNEAQ. Trimming shortened V by 1 base and J by 7 bases, and 11 bases separated the two germline ends. CDR3 sequence: CASSLGGRENEQFF. DNA for the CDR3: TGTGCCAGCAGCTTAGGGGGGCGAGAGAATGAGCAGTTCTTC. The full variable domain, completed using reference TRBV7-8 and TRBJ2-1, is GAGVSQSPRYKVAKRGQDVALRCDPISGHVSLFWYQQALGQGPEFLTYFQNEAQLDKSGLPSDRFFAERPEGSVSTLKIQRTQQEDSAVYLCASSLGGRENEQFFGPGTRLTVL.

The genes are TRBV9 and TRBJ1-2, with 8 bases lining up with TRBD1. Germline V CDR1 and CDR2: SGDLS, YYNGEE. The V gene end was trimmed by 4 bases and the J gene end by 0 bases; junction bases not matched to a gene: 8. The CDR3 has 16 amino acids. This chain's CDR3 is CASSPGQGAPNYGYTF. CDR3 sequence (DNA): TGTGCCAGCAGCCCTGGACAGGGCGCCCCTAACTATGGCTACACCTTC.

The genes are TRBV4-1 and TRBJ2-1; 8 positions match TRBD2. The germline CDR1 and CDR2 sequences are MGHRA and YSYEKL. CDR3 length: 18 amino acids. V was clipped by 1 base and J by 3 bases; unmatched bases: 11. The CDR3, as DNA: TGCGCCAGCAGCCAAGCCCCCCCGGGGGGGCGGAGCTACAATGAGCAGTTCTTC. Encoded protein: CASSQAPPGGRSYNEQFF.

Concerning this clone: A far larger clone is just one base off, so this is likely a read error. CDR3 coding DNA: TGTGCCAGCAGCCCCTCGGAGGGCTCTGGGGCCAACGTCCTGACTTTC. Its translation: CASSPSEGSGANVLTF. The chain uses TRBV2 and TRBJ2-6; possibly TRBD2 for D (6 bases). CDR1 is SNHLY, CDR2 FYNNEI, per germline. The CDR3 runs to 16 residues. V was trimmed by 6 bases and J by 0 bases, leaving 12 bases between them.

V and J are TRBV10-2 and TRBJ2-1, with a tentative D call TRBD2 (5 bases). Trimming shortened V by 5 bases and J by 7 bases, and 21 bases separated the two germline ends. The CDR3 covers 16 residues. Germline V gene sequence: CDR1 WSHSY, CDR2 SAAADI. The CDR3 reads CASSTFPLRVKNEQFF. As DNA, the CDR3 is TGCGCCAGCAGTACGTTCCCTTTGAGGGTGAAGAATGAGCAGTTCTTC.